These 2 T cell receptor beta chains came from one sample sequenced in a study of cytomegalovirus exposure and HLA in healthy donors. The PCR contained 60 Vbeta and 13 Jbeta primers. Assay: immunoSEQ multiplex PCR; the TCRdb copy retains only in-frame clones and omits some. This table holds about 61,000 clones, 80% to 90% found once. The sample taken for sequencing was PBMCs. The receptor source for this set is a young man in good health and CMV-seropositive.

This chain joins TRBV7-9 and TRBJ1-1; 10 nucleotides line up with TRBD1. Germline V CDR1 and CDR2: SEHNR, FQNEAQ (reference sequence). Losses at the gene ends were 5 bases for V and 4 bases for J; bases not matched to a gene: 4. The CDR3 sequence is 14 residues long. The CDR3 nucleotides are TGTGCCAGCAGCCGACAGGGGGCGACCACTGAAGCTTTCTTT. This translates into CASSRQGATTEAFF.

This clone was seen more than once but under ten times. This chain uses TRBV18 with TRBJ2-2; D is undetermined. CDR1 and CDR2 from the germline V gene are KGHSH and LQKENI. Trimming left V 7 bases short and J 3 bases short, with 12 bases between. This CDR3 contains 14 residues. The CDR3 loop reads CASYPTTYTGELFF. CDR3 DNA sequence: TGTGCCAGCTACCCGACAACCTACACCGGGGAGCTGTTTTTT.